Listed below are T cell receptor beta chains from one sample, sequenced in a study of beta chain features in type 1 diabetes. Method: immunoSEQ multiplex PCR; TCRdb's copy keeps in-frame clones and lacks some. The repertoire holds 250,000 to 300,000 clones, with roughly an eighth as singletons. The sample consisted of naive CD4+ T cells from blood. All receptors derive from a man aged 25 to 40 with type 1 diabetes. CDR3s include the opening cysteine and the closing phenylalanine or tryptophan. A D gene is named only where the DNA matches it firmly. Part of the rows lack a size; the others show once, few, many or a class for expanded clones.

>few|TRBJ2-5|TRBD2|TRBV6-5
TGTGCCAGCAGTTACTCGACTAGCGGACAAGAGACCCAGTACTTC
CASSYSTSGQETQYF
>few|TRBJ2-6|TRBD1|TRBV4-2
TGTGCCAGCAGCCAAGATGAGGCAGGGGGCTACTCTGGGGCCAACGTCCTGACTTTC
CASSQDEAGGYSGANVLTF
>few|TRBJ2-7|NA|TRBV27
TGTGCCAGCAGTTCACCAGGTCGCTACGAGCAGTACTTC
CASSSPGRYEQYF
>few|TRBJ1-1|NA|TRBV7-3
TGTGCCAGCAGCCCCGGACACGGGAACACTGAAGCTTTCTTT
CASSPGHGNTEAFF
>few|TRBJ2-7|NA|TRBV18
TGTGCCAGCTCCCCCCCGGCGCGAGCAGCGGGCGAGCAGTACTTC
CASSPPARAAGEQYF
>NA|TRBJ2-1|TRBD1|TRBV18
TGTGCCAGCTCACCCGGGACAGGGACCTACAATGAGCAGTTCTTC
CASSPGTGTYNEQFF
>few|TRBJ2-2|TRBD2|TRBV2
TGTGCCAGCAGTCCCCAGGCTAGCGGGACGGCCGGGGAGCTGTTTTTT
CASSPQASGTAGELFF
>few|TRBJ2-5|TRBD1|TRBV28
TGTGCCAGCAGACCGGACAGGGAGGAGACCCAGTACTTC
CASRPDREETQYF
>few|TRBJ1-2|TRBD1|TRBV2
TGTGCCAGCACCACGACAGGGGCACCCGGCTACACCTTC
CASTTTGAPGYTF
>NA|TRBJ2-2|TRBD2|TRBV2
TGTGCCAGCAGTTACCTGGGGACTAGCGGGACCGGGGAGCTGTTTTTT
CASSYLGTSGTGELFF
>NA|TRBJ2-3|TRBD2|TRBV5-4
TGTGCCAGCAGCTTCAGCGGGAGTACAGATACGCAGTATTTT
CASSFSGSTDTQYF
>few|TRBJ2-2|NA|TRBV5-1
TGCGCCAGCAGCTCAAGGACAGCGAACACCGGGGAGCTGTTTTTT
CASSSRTANTGELFF
>NA|TRBJ2-3|TRBD2|TRBV6-1
TGTGCCAGCCTCGCGGGAGACACAGATACGCAGTATTTT
CASLAGDTDTQYF
>few|TRBJ2-1|TRBD2|TRBV2
TGTGCCAGCAGTTTGTCCAACGGGAGGGCCATCGATGAGCAGTTCTTC
CASSLSNGRAIDEQFF
>few|TRBJ1-5|TRBD1|TRBV6-1
TGTGCCAGCAGTGAAGTGGGACAGGGACATCAGCCCCAGCATTTT
CASSEVGQGHQPQHF
>NA|TRBJ2-4|NA|TRBV5-1
TGCGCCAGCAGCTTGGACCAGGACATTCAGTACTTC
CASSLDQDIQYF
>NA|TRBJ2-5|NA|TRBV5-4
TGTGCCAGTAGCCCCATGGGGGGGGCTGAAGAGACCCAGTACTTC
CASSPMGGAEETQYF
>NA|TRBJ2-3|TRBD2|TRBV19
TGTGCCAGTAGTACGCGACTAGCGGGAGCCACAGATACGCAGTATTTT
CASSTRLAGATDTQYF
>few|TRBJ2-1|NA|TRBV4-1
TGCGCCAGCAGCCTACCGACGGGTCGGGGCTCCTACAATGAGCAGTTCTTC
CASSLPTGRGSYNEQFF